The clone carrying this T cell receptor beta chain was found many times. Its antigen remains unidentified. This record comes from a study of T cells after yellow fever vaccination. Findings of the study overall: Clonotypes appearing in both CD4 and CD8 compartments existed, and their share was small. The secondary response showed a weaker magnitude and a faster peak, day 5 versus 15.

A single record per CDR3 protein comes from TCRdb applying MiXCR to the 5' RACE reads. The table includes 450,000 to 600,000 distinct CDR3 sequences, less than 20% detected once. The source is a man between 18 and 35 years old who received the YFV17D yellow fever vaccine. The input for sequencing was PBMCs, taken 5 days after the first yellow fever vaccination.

The CDR3 here is CASSPPGQTAKNIQYF. CDR3 nucleotides: TGTGCCAGCTCACCACCGGGACAGACAGCCAAAAACATTCAGTACTTC. The chain uses TRBV18 and TRBJ2-4, with 7 bases that match TRBD1. After removal of 0 bases from V and 0 bases from J, the junction contained 2 bases not matched to a gene. CDR1 and CDR2 (germline): KGHSH, LQKENI. This CDR3 spans 16 amino acids.